This T cell receptor beta chain was identified in a study of T cells in Graves' hyperthyroidism and ophthalmopathy (dated by TCRdb to the late 2010s). Some background on the complete study: Peripheral blood was sampled at the time of initial diagnosis, prior to any treatment. To identify TCR V-J signatures that set the groups apart, the researchers used a discovery cohort of approximately 98 patients, made up of 40 to 45 with Graves' ophthalmopathy and 55 to 65 with stable Graves' hyperthyroidism. Whether ophthalmopathy could be predicted prospectively was tested in an independent validation cohort made up of roughly 20 hyperthyroidism patients plus 17 patients who later progressed to ophthalmopathy. The 75 to 100 discovery patients were randomly divided into training and test sets at a 7:3 ratio. The study also compared thyroid tissue and blood T-cell repertoires from five or six Graves' hyperthyroidism patients. Once sampling was done, hyperthyroidism patients were given methimazole at a starting dose of 30 mg daily, whereas ophthalmopathy patients were given high-dose intravenous methylprednisolone. According to the paper, TCR Vbeta CDR3 sequencing was carried out on over 130 peripheral blood samples, which came from over 40 ophthalmopathy, approximately 78 hyperthyroidism and about 17 progressor patients. The paper as a whole reports these results and caveats: Most expanded thyroid clonotypes (frequency above 0.001) were also detected in blood, a finding suggesting that blood repertoires may reflect thyroid immune responses. No statistical method was used to set the sample size in advance, and investigators knew the group allocation. During validation, the model predicted progression to ophthalmopathy a median of about 5.9 months ahead of onset, with more than 55% sensitivity and less than 85% specificity. A 13 V-J signature model separated ophthalmopathy from stable hyperthyroidism, with about 88% sensitivity and roughly 84% specificity in cross-validation and 80%/75% in testing.

TCR beta CDR3 regions were amplified from RNA transcripts. The TCR CDR3 was subjected to a first round of RT-PCR using the HTBI primer set and the Qiagen OneStep RT-PCR kit. The libraries were constructed in a second round of multiplex PCR and then size-selected and purified. The libraries were sequenced on an Illumina HiSeq2000 using paired-end 100 bp reads. The paper's data handling went like this. Raw data were processed with SOAPnuke, discarding reads with adapters, uncalled bases, mean Phred below 15, or no exact constant-primer or identifier match. COPE v1.2.5 was used to merge high-quality paired reads, and clonotypes were defined as unique nucleotide sequences. Clonotypes were aligned to IMGT TRBV, TRBD and TRBJ reference segments using MiTCR v1.1. The analysis was restricted to V-J combinations with a frequency above 0.0001, which together covered 99.2% of the repertoires. The TCS score was defined as F50 (clonal expansion) divided by E x V (chaos), with BLOSUM62-based TCRdist calculated between CDR3 peptides within each V-J. Welch's t-statistics and random forest reduced around 520 V-J features to roughly 13, which were used in a naive Bayes classifier (R e1071). The public reads were quality trimmed at Q25 with fastp and then assembled into clones with MiXCR by TCRdb, keeping productive beta chains. Identical CDR3 protein sequences are pooled into one entry, listed with their most common genes and DNA. TCRdb assigned the V and J calls; the authors' analysis was not used. This sample is represented by some 570,000 distinct CDR3 sequences; over 12% of them were singletons. The top ten constitute less than 9% of the sample.

The germline V gene (reference sequence) specifies DFQATT as CDR1 and SNEGSKA as CDR2. Including the terminal cysteine and phenylalanine, the CDR3 comprises 12 residues. Only CDR3 DNA remains: 36 bases, in frame from the first base. V is clipped by 6 bases and J by 6 bases, and the sequence between their germline boundaries is 14 bases long. The sample holds a few counts of this clonotype. The specificity of this receptor is unknown. No much larger clone exists at a distance of one base, and base qualities are not known. Ophthalmopathy patients had moderately to severely active disease, Clinical Activity Score of at least 3, NOSPECS grade of at least 4, and duration under 3 months. Patients with uncontrolled infections, other autoimmune diseases, pregnancy or lactation were excluded. Diagnoses were based on clinical symptoms, serum thyroxine and TRAb, thyroid ultrasound and orbital computed tomography. PBMCs were separated from roughly 9.6 ml of fresh peripheral blood using Ficoll-Paque density gradient centrifugation. Total RNA was extracted with Trizol reagent, and quality was checked on an Agilent 2100 Bioanalyzer.

The receptor comes from a woman between 18 and 29 years old with Graves' ophthalmopathy. Sequenced: blood. This sequence uses TRBV20-1 and TRBJ1-2; the D gene is unclear. The CDR3 reads CSAHSASDGYTF. DNA sequence: TGCAGTGCCCACAGTGCATCGGATGGCTACACCTTC.